This passage covers 30 T cell receptor beta chains from one sample sequenced in a study of shared clonotypes between healthy human individuals. The data were produced by immunoSEQ multiplex PCR, yet TCRdb's version contains in-frame clones alone and is incomplete. The sample holds about 820,000 clones, 92% seen once. Naive CD8 cells, CD45RO-negative and positively selected for CCR7, excluded terminally differentiated effector memory CD45RA+ cells. The sequencing sample was made of naive CD8+ T cells sorted from blood. These receptors all stem from a man aged 30-40 years in good health.

The V call is TRBV13, the J call TRBJ2-3; D is undetermined. The germline V and J ends were trimmed by 7 bases and 0 bases, with 2 bases remaining between them. CDR1 and CDR2 from the germline V gene are PRHDT and FYEKMQ (reference sequence). This CDR3 has 11 residues. CDR3 in DNA: TGTGCCAGCACTAGCACAGATACGCAGTATTTT. It codes for CASTSTDTQYF.

The chain is built from TRBV2 and TRBJ1-4, with D possibly TRBD1 on 5 matching bases. In germline, CDR1 is SNHLY, CDR2 FYNNEI. The CDR3 loop spans 13 amino acids. The V end was cut by 3 bases, the J end by 8 bases, with 10 bases between. The CDR3 nucleotides are TGTGCCAGCAGTGACGGGGGGGTAGAAAAACTGTTTTTT. It translates to CASSDGGVEKLFF.

The chain couples TRBV4-1 to TRBJ2-6; unclear D gene. V lost 4 bases and J 1 base, leaving 2 bases between the germline ends. The CDR3 length is 13 residues. Germline-derived CDR1 and CDR2 are MGHRA and YSYEKL. The CDR3 bases are TGCGCCAGCAGCCCATCTGGGGCCAACGTCCTGACTTTC. Translating gives CASSPSGANVLTF.

The V gene is TRBV7-9, the J gene TRBJ1-3; TRBD1 is a possible D gene (6 bases). This CDR3 spans 18 amino acids. Deletions cut 5 bases from V and 2 bases from J, with 22 bases between. Germline lookup yields CDR1 SEHNR and CDR2 FQNEAQ (reference sequence). The CDR3 region has the DNA TGTGCCAGCAGCCCCGGAATTAACAGGGAATTGGCTGGAAACACCATATATTTT. It yields the protein CASSPGINRELAGNTIYF.

The V call is TRBV27, the J call TRBJ2-1, with D perhaps being TRBD1 or TRBD2 (5 bases each). The CDR3 consists of 13 residues. Trimming removed 7 bases at V and 8 bases at J, with 15 bases between. Germline CDR1 MNHEY, CDR2 SMNVEV (reference sequence). The CDR3 reads CASNSGIGDEQFF. The CDR3 bases are TGTGCCAGCAACTCAGGGATCGGGGATGAGCAGTTCTTC.

The CDR3 sequence: CASSLGTGSSYEQYF. The CDR3 DNA reads TGCGCCAGCAGCCTGGGGACAGGGAGCTCCTACGAGCAGTACTTC. This chain joins TRBV4-1 and TRBJ2-7; 9 nucleotides line up with TRBD1. From germline, CDR1 is MGHRA and CDR2 YSYEKL. Unmatched junction bases numbered 4, after V lost 4 bases and J lost 0 bases. The CDR3 sequence is 15 residues long.

The chain combines TRBV29-1 with TRBJ2-7; no clear D. Between the trimmed V and J ends, which lost 0 bases and 1 base, there was a span of 13 bases. The CDR3 runs to 15 residues. The V gene's germline CDR1 is SQVTM and CDR2 ANQGSEA. The CDR3 is CSVEDPGSPSYEQYF. For the CDR3, the DNA is TGCAGCGTTGAAGATCCAGGCAGTCCGTCCTACGAGCAGTACTTC.

The chain employs TRBV2 and TRBJ2-1; TRBD1 aligns across 7 bases. CDR1 and CDR2 (germline): SNHLY, FYNNEI. The V segment lost 0 bases and the J segment 3 bases; nucleotides outside the gene matches: 8. CDR3 length equals 17 residues. Written as DNA, the CDR3 is TGTGCCAGCAGTGAAGCGGGCACCGGGACAGACTACAATGAGCAGTTCTTC. The encoded protein is CASSEAGTGTDYNEQFF.

The chain uses TRBV5-1 and TRBJ2-5, with D perhaps matching TRBD2 (5 bases). Germline assignment: CDR1 SGHRS and CDR2 YFSETQ. The ends were cut back, 1 base at V and 5 bases at J, with 15 bases in the middle. The CDR3 totals 15 residues. DNA of the CDR3: TGCGCCAGCAGCTTGTACAGAGAGGGATCGGAGACCCAGTACTTC. Translated, it gives CASSLYREGSETQYF.

CDR3: CASSPGIAGPYNEQFF. CDR3 DNA sequence: TGTGCCAGCAGCCCCGGTATAGCGGGACCTTACAATGAGCAGTTCTTC. The chain couples TRBV7-9 to TRBJ2-1; 8 bases fit TRBD2. The junction had 10 bases not matched to a gene; V was cut back by 5 bases and J by 4 bases. The V gene's germline CDR1 is SEHNR and CDR2 FQNEAQ (reference sequence). The CDR3 is 16 residues long.

The table lists this clone with a count of one. CDR3 amino acids: CAISVELDDTQYF. The CDR3 DNA follows: TGTGCCATCAGTGTTGAACTAGACGATACGCAGTATTTT. The V gene is TRBV10-3, the J gene TRBJ2-3; TRBD2 might be the D (5 bases). Per germline, CDR1 ENHRY and CDR2 SYGVKD. Trimming removed 4 bases from V and 6 bases from J, with 11 bases in between. The CDR3 consists of 13 residues.

Notes on this clone: Other DNA sequences in this sample translate to the same CDR3. This sequence joins TRBV5-6 and TRBJ1-1, with D maybe TRBD1 (6 bases). V shed 2 bases and J shed 4 bases, with 6 bases lying between them. The V gene's germline CDR1 is SGHDT and CDR2 YYEEEE. This CDR3 comprises 12 residues. The CDR3 coding sequence is TGTGCCAGCAGCTTACAGGGCACTGAAGCTTTCTTT. This gives the protein CASSLQGTEAFF.

This sequence joins TRBV6-1 and TRBJ2-2; 9 bases match TRBD1. The junction had 3 bases not matched to a gene; V was cut back by 2 bases and J by 2 bases. Germline-derived CDR1 and CDR2 are MNHNS and SASEGT. The CDR3 covers 16 residues. The CDR3 here is CASSEFTGGNTGELFF. The CDR3 DNA reads as TGTGCCAGCAGTGAATTCACAGGGGGCAACACCGGGGAGCTGTTTTTT.

The chain links TRBV7-9 to TRBJ1-4, with D possibly being TRBD1 (5 bases). V was clipped by 2 bases and J by 12 bases, with 13 bases between them. The V gene's germline CDR1 is SEHNR and CDR2 FQNEAQ (reference sequence). The CDR3 sequence is 13 residues long. The CDR3 DNA reads TGTGCCAGCAGCTTAACAGGCCTAGAGGAACTGTTTTTT. This codes for CASSLTGLEELFF.

CDR3 residues: CASSGGLAGVEEQYF. The CDR3 DNA follows: TGTGCCAGTAGTGGGGGACTAGCGGGAGTAGAGGAGCAGTACTTC. V usage is TRBV19 and J usage is TRBJ2-7; 14 bases agree with TRBD2. CDR1 and CDR2 from the germline V gene are LNHDA and SQIVND (reference sequence). The CDR3 runs to 15 residues. Germline trimming cut 5 bases from V and 7 bases from J; bases unmatched to any gene: 7.

This chain joins TRBV2 and TRBJ2-5; 9 nucleotides agree with TRBD1. CDR3 length: 16 residues. V was clipped by 5 bases and J by 2 bases; unmatched bases: 9. The germline V gene has CDR1 SNHLY and CDR2 FYNNEI. The CDR3 DNA reads TGTGCCAGCAGTAGTCGGACAGGGGATAAACAAGAGACCCAGTACTTC. Encoded protein: CASSSRTGDKQETQYF. Full variable domain (remainder filled in from reference TRBV2 and TRBJ2-5): EPEVTQTPSHQVTQMGQEVILRCVPISNHLYFYWYRQILGQKVEFLVSFYNNEISEKSEIFDDQFSVERPDGSNFTLKIRSTKLEDSAMYFCASSSRTGDKQETQYFGPGTRLLVL.

CDR3 DNA: TGTGCCAGCAGCGACGGGGGGTCCACCTACGAGCAGTACTTC. Its translation: CASSDGGSTYEQYF. The rearrangement joins TRBV5-6 to TRBJ2-7, with 7 positions matching TRBD2. CDR1 SGHDT and CDR2 YYEEEE come from the germline V gene. The V gene end was trimmed by 4 bases and the J gene end by 2 bases; junction bases not matched to a gene: 6. This CDR3 spans 14 amino acids.

The chain employs TRBV2 and TRBJ2-7; 8 nucleotides line up with TRBD2. Germline CDR1 SNHLY, CDR2 FYNNEI. The V and J ends lost 6 bases and 2 bases, in that order; junction bases with no gene match: 12. The CDR3 length is 16 residues. For the CDR3, the DNA is TGTGCCAGCAGCCACACACTAGCGGACCTTACCTACGAGCAGTACTTC. Protein sequence: CASSHTLADLTYEQYF. The full variable domain, its missing parts supplied by reference TRBV2 and TRBJ2-7, is EPEVTQTPSHQVTQMGQEVILRCVPISNHLYFYWYRQILGQKVEFLVSFYNNEISEKSEIFDDQFSVERPDGSNFTLKIRSTKLEDSAMYFCASSHTLADLTYEQYFGPGTRLTVT.

This chain joins TRBV10-3 and TRBJ2-3; no reliable D call. V lost 6 bases and J 2 bases, leaving 15 bases between the germline ends. The CDR3 has 15 amino acids. The germline CDR1 and CDR2 sequences are ENHRY and SYGVKD. DNA for the CDR3: TGTGCCATCAGCGCCGCGCGCCGGAACACAGATACGCAGTATTTT. Translation gives CAISAARRNTDTQYF.

This chain joins TRBV5-1 and TRBJ2-7; TRBD1 agrees at 9 bases. The ends lost 3 bases at V and 3 bases at J; junction bases unmatched: 4. The CDR3 consists of 14 residues. CDR1 SGHRS and CDR2 YFSETQ come from the germline V gene. This chain's CDR3 is CASSSPGQGYEQYF. CDR3 DNA sequence: TGCGCCAGCAGCTCACCGGGACAGGGCTACGAGCAGTACTTC.

The chain joins TRBV19 to TRBJ2-1; 12 nucleotides line up with TRBD2. CDR3 size: 17 residues. J gave up 0 bases and V 3 bases, and 3 bases lay outside the gene matches. CDR1 LNHDA and CDR2 SQIVND come from the germline V gene (reference sequence). CDR3 protein: CASSILTSGSSYNEQFF. The DNA of the CDR3 is TGTGCCAGTAGTATTTTGACTAGCGGGAGCTCCTACAATGAGCAGTTCTTC.

The chain employs TRBV5-1 and TRBJ1-1, with D maybe TRBD1 (5 bases). V was pared by 9 bases and J by 1 base, with 19 bases between. Germline V gene data show CDR1 as SGHRS and CDR2 as YFSETQ. CDR3 size: 15 residues. The CDR3 here is CATFDLLGPNTEAFF. The CDR3 coding sequence is TGCGCCACCTTCGACCTTTTGGGGCCGAACACTGAAGCTTTCTTT.

The chain couples TRBV29-1 to TRBJ2-1; perhaps TRBD1 as D (5 bases). The CDR3 is 13 residues long. In germline, CDR1 is SQVTM, CDR2 ANQGSEA. The V and J ends lost 0 bases and 5 bases respectively, with 8 bases between them. The CDR3 DNA reads as TGCAGCGTTGAAGATTTGGGGCACAATGAGCAGTTCTTC. Residues: CSVEDLGHNEQFF.

CDR3 DNA: TGTGCCAGCAGCACACCCAACAGGTACACCGGGGAGCTGTTTTTT. This sequence encodes CASSTPNRYTGELFF. The V gene is TRBV7-9, the J gene TRBJ2-2; D is perhaps TRBD1 (5 bases). Trimming removed 5 bases from V and 3 bases from J, with 13 bases in between. CDR3 length: 15 residues. The germline CDR1 and CDR2 sequences are SEHNR and FQNEAQ (reference sequence).

This clone came up a few times. The genes are TRBV7-9 and TRBJ2-7; the D is unclear. The germline V and J ends were trimmed by 5 bases and 7 bases, with 12 bases remaining between them. CDR1 is SEHNR and CDR2 is FQNEAQ in the germline V gene (reference sequence). The CDR3 runs 12 residues. As DNA, the CDR3 is TGTGCCAGCAGCGTGGGCCCTGGAGAGCAGTACTTC. Protein product: CASSVGPGEQYF.

This rearrangement joins TRBV6-4 to TRBJ2-5; D possibly uses TRBD1 or TRBD2 (5 bases each). Per germline, CDR1 MRHNA and CDR2 SNTAGT. Trimming pared 3 bases from V and 2 bases from J, leaving 13 bases between. The CDR3 totals 15 residues. The CDR3 sequence is CASSEVRGPQETQYF. The CDR3 nucleotides read TGTGCCAGCAGTGAGGTGAGGGGACCTCAAGAGACCCAGTACTTC.

The chain couples TRBV30 to TRBJ2-1, with D perhaps matching TRBD1 (5 bases). Trimming cost V 6 bases and J 8 bases, with 20 bases left between them. Germline CDR1 and CDR2: GTSNPN and SVGIG (reference sequence). The CDR3 extends over 14 amino acids. The CDR3 DNA reads as TGTGCCTGTTTAATGTGGGGCACTAACGATGAGCAGTTCTTC. Encoded protein: CACLMWGTNDEQFF.

The chain employs TRBV2 and TRBJ2-3, with D tentatively TRBD1 or TRBD2 (5 bases each). CDR1 and CDR2 from the germline V gene are SNHLY and FYNNEI. V was cut by 7 bases and J by 2 bases, with 10 bases left in between. CDR3 size: 13 residues. The CDR3 bases are TGTGCCAGCATGGGACCCGCCACAGATACGCAGTATTTT. Translated, it gives CASMGPATDTQYF. Full variable domain (missing parts from reference TRBV2 and TRBJ2-3): EPEVTQTPSHQVTQMGQEVILRCVPISNHLYFYWYRQILGQKVEFLVSFYNNEISEKSEIFDDQFSVERPDGSNFTLKIRSTKLEDSAMYFCASMGPATDTQYFGPGTRLTVL.

V is TRBV4-3 and J is TRBJ2-1, with 7 bases aligning to TRBD1. Germline-derived CDR1 and CDR2 are LGHNA and YSLEER. This CDR3 is built from 17 residues. Losses at the gene ends were 4 bases for V and 1 base for J; bases not matched to a gene: 10. The CDR3 protein is CASSRGGAGGSYNEQFF. CDR3 in DNA: TGCGCCAGCAGCCGAGGTGGGGCAGGGGGTTCCTACAATGAGCAGTTCTTC.

This chain joins TRBV9 and TRBJ2-1; D not certain. Trimming pared 3 bases from V and 6 bases from J, leaving 4 bases between. CDR3 length equals 11 residues. Germline CDR1 and CDR2: SGDLS and YYNGEE. The CDR3 loop is CASSGTNEQFF. The CDR3 nucleotides are TGTGCCAGCAGCGGTACCAATGAGCAGTTCTTC.